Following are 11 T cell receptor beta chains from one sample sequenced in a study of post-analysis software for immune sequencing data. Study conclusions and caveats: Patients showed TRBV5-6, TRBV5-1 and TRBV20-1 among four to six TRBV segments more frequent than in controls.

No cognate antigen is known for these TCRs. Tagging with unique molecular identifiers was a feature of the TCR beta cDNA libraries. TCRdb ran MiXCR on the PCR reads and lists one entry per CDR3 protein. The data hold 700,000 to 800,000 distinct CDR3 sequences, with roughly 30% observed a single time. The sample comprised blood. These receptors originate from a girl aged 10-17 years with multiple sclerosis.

CDR3 DNA sequence: TGTGCCAGCAGTTTAATGGGAGGGACTAATAGAATTCAGTACTTC. Protein product: CASSLMGGTNRIQYF. J is TRBJ2-4 and V is TRBV28; 7 bases match TRBD2. This CDR3 contains 15 residues. Trimming removed 2 bases from V and 10 bases from J; junction bases left unmatched: 11. Germline-derived CDR1 and CDR2 are MDHEN and SYDVKM. Filled out from reference TRBV28 and TRBJ2-4, the complete variable domain reads DVKVTQSSRYLVKRTGEKVFLECVQDMDHENMFWYRQDPGLGLRLIYFSYDVKMKEKGDIPEGYSVSREKKERFSLILESASTNQTSMYLCASSLMGGTNRIQYFGAGTRLSVL.

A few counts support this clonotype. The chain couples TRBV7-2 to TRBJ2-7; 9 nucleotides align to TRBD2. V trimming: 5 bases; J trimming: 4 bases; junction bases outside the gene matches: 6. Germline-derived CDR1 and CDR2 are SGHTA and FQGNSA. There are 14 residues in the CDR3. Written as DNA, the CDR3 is TGTGCCAGCAGCCCCGGACTAGCGAATTACGAGCAGTACTTC. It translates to CASSPGLANYEQYF.

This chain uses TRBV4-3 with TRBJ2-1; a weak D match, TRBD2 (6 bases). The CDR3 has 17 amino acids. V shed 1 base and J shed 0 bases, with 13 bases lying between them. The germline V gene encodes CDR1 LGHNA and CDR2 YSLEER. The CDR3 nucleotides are TGCGCCAGCAGCCAAGTGTCCGGGAGCCTCTCCTACAATGAGCAGTTCTTC. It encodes CASSQVSGSLSYNEQFF.

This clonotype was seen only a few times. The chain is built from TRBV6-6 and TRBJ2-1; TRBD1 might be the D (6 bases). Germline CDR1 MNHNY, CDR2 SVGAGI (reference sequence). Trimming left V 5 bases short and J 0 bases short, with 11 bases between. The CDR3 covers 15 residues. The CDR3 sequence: CASSRQESSYNEQFF. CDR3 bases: TGTGCCAGCAGTCGACAGGAGAGCTCCTACAATGAGCAGTTCTTC.

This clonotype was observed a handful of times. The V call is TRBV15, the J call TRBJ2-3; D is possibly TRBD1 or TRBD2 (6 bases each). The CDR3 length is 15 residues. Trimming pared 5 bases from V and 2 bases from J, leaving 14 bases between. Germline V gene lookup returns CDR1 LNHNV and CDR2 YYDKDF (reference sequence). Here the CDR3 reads CATSEDGGITDTQYF. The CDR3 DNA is TGTGCCACCAGCGAAGACGGGGGCATCACAGATACGCAGTATTTT.

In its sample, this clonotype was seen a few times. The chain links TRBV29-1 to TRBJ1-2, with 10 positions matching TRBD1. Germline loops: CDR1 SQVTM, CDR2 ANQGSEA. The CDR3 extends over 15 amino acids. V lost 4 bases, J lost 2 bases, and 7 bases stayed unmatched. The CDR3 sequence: CSVAHDRGQNYGYTF. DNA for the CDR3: TGCAGCGTTGCCCACGACAGGGGGCAGAACTATGGCTACACCTTC.

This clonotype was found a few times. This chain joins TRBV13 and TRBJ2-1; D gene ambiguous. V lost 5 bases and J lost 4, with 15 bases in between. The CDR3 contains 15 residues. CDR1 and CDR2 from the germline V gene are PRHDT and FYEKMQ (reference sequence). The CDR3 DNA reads TGTGCCAGCAGCCCCCCGAGGACGGTATACAATGAGCAGTTCTTC. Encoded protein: CASSPPRTVYNEQFF.

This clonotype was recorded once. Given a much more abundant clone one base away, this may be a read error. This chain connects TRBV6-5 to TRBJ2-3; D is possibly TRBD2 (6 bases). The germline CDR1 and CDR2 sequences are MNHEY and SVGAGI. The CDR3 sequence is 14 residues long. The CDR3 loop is CASRYSGGTDTQYF. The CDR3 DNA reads TGTGCCAGCAGGTACTCTGGAGGGACAGATACGCAGTATTTT.

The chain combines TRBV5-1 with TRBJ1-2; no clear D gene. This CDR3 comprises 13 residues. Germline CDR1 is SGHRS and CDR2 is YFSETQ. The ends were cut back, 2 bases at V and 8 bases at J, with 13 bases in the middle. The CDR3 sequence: CASSFVQGPGYTF. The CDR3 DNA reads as TGCGCCAGCAGCTTTGTGCAAGGGCCCGGCTACACCTTC. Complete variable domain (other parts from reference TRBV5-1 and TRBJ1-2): KAGVTQTPRYLIKTRGQQVTLSCSPISGHRSVSWYQQTPGQGLQFLFEYFSETQRNKGNFPGRFSGRQFSNSRSEMNVSTLELGDSALYLCASSFVQGPGYTFGSGTRLTVV.

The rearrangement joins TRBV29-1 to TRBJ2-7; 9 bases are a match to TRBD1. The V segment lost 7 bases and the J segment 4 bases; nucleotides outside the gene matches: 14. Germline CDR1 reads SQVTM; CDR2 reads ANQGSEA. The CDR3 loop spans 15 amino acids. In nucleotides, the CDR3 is TGCAGCGCGGTGCCCGGGACAGGGCTTTCGTACGAGCAGTACTTC. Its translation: CSAVPGTGLSYEQYF.

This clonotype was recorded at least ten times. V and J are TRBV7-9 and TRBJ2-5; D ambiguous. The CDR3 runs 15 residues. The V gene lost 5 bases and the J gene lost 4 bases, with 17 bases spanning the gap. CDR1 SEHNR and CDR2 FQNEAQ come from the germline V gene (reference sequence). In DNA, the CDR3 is TGTGCCAGCAGCCCGACCGGCTCCCACCTAGAGACCCAGTACTTC. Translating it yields CASSPTGSHLETQYF.